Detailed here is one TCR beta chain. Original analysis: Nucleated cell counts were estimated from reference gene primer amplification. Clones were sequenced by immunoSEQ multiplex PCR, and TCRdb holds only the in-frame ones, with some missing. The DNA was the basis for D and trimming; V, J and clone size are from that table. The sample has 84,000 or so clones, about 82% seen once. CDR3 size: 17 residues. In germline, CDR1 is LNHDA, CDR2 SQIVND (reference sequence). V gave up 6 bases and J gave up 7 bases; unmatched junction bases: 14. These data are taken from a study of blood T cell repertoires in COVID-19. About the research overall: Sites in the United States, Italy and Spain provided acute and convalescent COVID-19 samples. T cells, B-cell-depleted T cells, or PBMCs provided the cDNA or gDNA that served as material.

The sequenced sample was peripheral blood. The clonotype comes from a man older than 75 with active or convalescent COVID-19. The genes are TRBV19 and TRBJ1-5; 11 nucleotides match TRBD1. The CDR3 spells CASRTDRGLVRQQPQHF. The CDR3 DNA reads TGTGCCAGTAGGACGGACAGGGGGCTCGTTCGTCAACAGCCCCAGCATTTT.